This record covers a single TCR beta chain. The data belong to a study of blood T cell repertoires in COVID-19. Study at large: Samples of COVID-19 (acute and convalescent) were obtained from the United States, Italy and Spain. Sample material is recorded as cDNA or gDNA derived from T cells, B-cell-depleted T cells, or PBMCs.

Germline V CDR1 and CDR2: KGHSH, LQKENI. With 3 bases removed from V and 2 bases from J, the gap between germline ends came to 13 bases. This CDR3 spans 15 amino acids. Original processing notes: Reference gene primers were amplified, and this amplification served to estimate nucleated cell counts. Some clones are missing from TCRdb's copy, which holds only in-frame ones; the method was immunoSEQ multiplex PCR. That table supplies the V and J calls and clone size; D and trimming were determined from the DNA. The data contain some 140,000 clones, about 86% of them singletons. The clonotype originates from a woman in her sixties or seventies with acute or convalescent COVID-19. Sequencing was carried out using peripheral blood. The chain carries TRBV18 and TRBJ1-2; no reliable D call. This CDR3 is CASSPPREVNYGYTF. CDR3 sequence (DNA): TGTGCCAGCTCACCGCCCCGGGAGGTGAACTATGGCTACACCTTC.